This TCR beta chain was captured by sequencing in a study of T-cell memory formation after mild COVID-19. The germline V gene has CDR1 MNHEY and CDR2 SVGAGI. The CDR3 is 13 residues long. Trimming took off 4 bases at V and 6 bases at J, with 12 bases between the two ends. Using its own MiXCR run on the 5' RACE reads, TCRdb lists one record per CDR3 protein. This repertoire shows about 320,000 distinct CDR3 sequences, 14% found once; its top ten account for 20% to 25%. The V and J genes are TRBV6-5 and TRBJ1-1, with a tentative D call TRBD1 (5 bases). The clonotype was recovered from a young man who had mild COVID-19 (a few samples of this study predate the infection). Cell type and time point are not known. The specimen was PBMCs or a T cell subset sorted from them (not recorded which). The CDR3 loop reads CASSSWGVPEAFF. In DNA, the CDR3 is TGTGCCAGCAGTTCCTGGGGGGTTCCTGAAGCTTTCTTT.